This T cell receptor beta chain appears in the sequencing data of a study of blood T cell repertoires in COVID-19. Under the authors' procedure: Estimates of nucleated cell counts were drawn from the amplification of reference gene primers. Produced via immunoSEQ multiplex PCR; TCRdb's table is partial and in-frame only. D and trimming come from the DNA, and the V and J calls and clone size come from that table. The sample has 200,000 to 250,000 clones, 75% to 90% seen once. Germline assignment: CDR1 SGHDT and CDR2 YYEEEE. V lost 4 bases and J lost 6, with 21 bases in between. The CDR3 is 16 residues long.

The source is a man aged 35 to 55 who had recovered from COVID-19. The V call is TRBV5-6, the J call TRBJ2-3; possible D gene TRBD2, 6 bases. Sequences were obtained from PBMCs or T cells enriched from blood (not recorded which). The CDR3 DNA sequence: TGTGCCAGCAGCCCAACTACGGGACTTCCTACGGATACGCAGTATTTT. Its protein is CASSPTTGLPTDTQYF.